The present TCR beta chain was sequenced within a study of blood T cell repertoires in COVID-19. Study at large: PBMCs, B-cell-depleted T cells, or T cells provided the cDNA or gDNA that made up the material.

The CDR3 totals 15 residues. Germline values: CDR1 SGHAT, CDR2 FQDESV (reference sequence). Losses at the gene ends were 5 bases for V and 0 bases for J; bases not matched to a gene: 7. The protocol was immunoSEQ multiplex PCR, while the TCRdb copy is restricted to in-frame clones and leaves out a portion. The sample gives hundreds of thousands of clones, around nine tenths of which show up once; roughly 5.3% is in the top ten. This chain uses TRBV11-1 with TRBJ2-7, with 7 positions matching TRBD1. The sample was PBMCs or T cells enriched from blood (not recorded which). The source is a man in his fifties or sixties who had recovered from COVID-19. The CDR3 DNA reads TGTGCCAGCAGCCTCAGACAGGGTGACTCCTACGAGCAGTACTTC. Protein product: CASSLRQGDSYEQYF.